This T cell receptor (beta chain) was sequenced in a study of blood T cell repertoires in COVID-19. The overall study: Some COVID-19 samples were acute and others convalescent; all came from the United States, Italy and Spain. Nucleic acid was either cDNA or gDNA, and it came from T cells, B-cell-depleted T cells, or PBMCs.

About this clone itself: At the DNA level, this CDR3 is encoded by other sequences in the same sample as well.

How the authors handled the data: Researchers report that nucleated cell counts were estimated from reference gene primer amplification. Assay: immunoSEQ multiplex PCR; the TCRdb copy retains only in-frame clones and omits some. V, J and clone size are taken as reported in that table, and D and trimming were inferred from the DNA itself. The data contain 200,000 to 300,000 clones, about 87% of them singletons. The sequencing input was peripheral blood. The source of this sequence is a woman aged 70-85 years with active or convalescent COVID-19.

The CDR3 region is CASSLGGDTEAFF. CDR3 bases: TGTGCCAGCAGCTTAGGGGGGGATACGGAAGCTTTCTTT. This chain links TRBV7-2 with TRBJ1-1; D is possibly TRBD1 (5 bases). Trimming shortened V by 1 base and J by 8 bases, and 11 bases separated the two germline ends. The CDR3 is made up of 13 amino acids. Looked up from germline, CDR1 is SGHTA and CDR2 is FQGNSA.